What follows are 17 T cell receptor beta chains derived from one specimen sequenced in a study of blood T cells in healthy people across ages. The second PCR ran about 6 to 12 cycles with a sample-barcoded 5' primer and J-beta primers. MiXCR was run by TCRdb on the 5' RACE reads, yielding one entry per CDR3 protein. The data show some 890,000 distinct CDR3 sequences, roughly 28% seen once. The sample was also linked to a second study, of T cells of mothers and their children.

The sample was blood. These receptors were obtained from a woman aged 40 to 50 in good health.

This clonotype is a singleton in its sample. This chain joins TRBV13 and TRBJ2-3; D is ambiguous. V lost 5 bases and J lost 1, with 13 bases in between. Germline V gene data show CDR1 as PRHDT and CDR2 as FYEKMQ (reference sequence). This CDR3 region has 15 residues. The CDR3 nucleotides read TGTGCCAGCAGCCCCAACTCGGTTGGCACAGATACGCAGTATTTT. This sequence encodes CASSPNSVGTDTQYF.

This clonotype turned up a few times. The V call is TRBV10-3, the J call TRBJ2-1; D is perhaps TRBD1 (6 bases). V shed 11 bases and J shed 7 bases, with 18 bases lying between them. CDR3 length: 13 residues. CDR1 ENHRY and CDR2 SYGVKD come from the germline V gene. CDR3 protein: CAVTPRQENEQFF. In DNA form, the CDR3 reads TGTGCCGTCACTCCCCGACAGGAAAATGAGCAGTTCTTC.

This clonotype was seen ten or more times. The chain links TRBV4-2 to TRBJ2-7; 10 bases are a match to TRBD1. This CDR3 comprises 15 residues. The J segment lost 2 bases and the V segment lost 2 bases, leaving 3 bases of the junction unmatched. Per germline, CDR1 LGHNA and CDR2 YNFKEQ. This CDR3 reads CASSQPGTGAYEQYF. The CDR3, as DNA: TGTGCCAGCAGCCAACCCGGGACAGGGGCCTACGAGCAGTACTTC.

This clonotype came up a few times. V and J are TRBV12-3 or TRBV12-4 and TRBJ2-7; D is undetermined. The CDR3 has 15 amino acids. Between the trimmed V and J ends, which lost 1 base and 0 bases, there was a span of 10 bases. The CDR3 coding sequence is TGTGCCAGCAGTTTAGGAGGTCCGGGCTCCTACGAGCAGTACTTC. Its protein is CASSLGGPGSYEQYF.

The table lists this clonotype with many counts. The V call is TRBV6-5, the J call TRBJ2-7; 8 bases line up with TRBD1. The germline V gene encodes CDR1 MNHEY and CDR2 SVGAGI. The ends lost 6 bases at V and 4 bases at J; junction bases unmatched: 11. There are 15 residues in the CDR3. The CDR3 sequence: CASSQGTGPFYEQYF. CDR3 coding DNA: TGTGCCAGCAGCCAGGGGACAGGTCCTTTTTACGAGCAGTACTTC.

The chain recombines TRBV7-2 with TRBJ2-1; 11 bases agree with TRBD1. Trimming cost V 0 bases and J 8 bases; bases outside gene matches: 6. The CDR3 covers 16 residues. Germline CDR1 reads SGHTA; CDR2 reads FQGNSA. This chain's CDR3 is CASSLAAGQGGYEQFF. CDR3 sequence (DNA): TGTGCCAGCAGCTTAGCAGCGGGACAGGGGGGCTATGAGCAGTTCTTC.

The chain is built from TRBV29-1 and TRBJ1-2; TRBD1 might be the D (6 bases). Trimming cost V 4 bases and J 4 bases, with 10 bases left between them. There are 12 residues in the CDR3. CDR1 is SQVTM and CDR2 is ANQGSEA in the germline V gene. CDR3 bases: TGCAGCGTTGGACAGGAATTCTATGGCTACACCTTC. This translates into CSVGQEFYGYTF.

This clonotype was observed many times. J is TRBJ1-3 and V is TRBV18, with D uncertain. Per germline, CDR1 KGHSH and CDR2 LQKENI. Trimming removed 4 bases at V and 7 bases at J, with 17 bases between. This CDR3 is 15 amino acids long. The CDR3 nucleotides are TGTGCCAGCTCACTTGTAGTCGGGAATCCCAACACCATATATTTT. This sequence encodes CASSLVVGNPNTIYF.

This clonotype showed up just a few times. CDR3 loop: CASSRRLGGETDTQYF. CDR3 DNA: TGTGCCAGCAGTCGAAGGCTAGGGGGAGAGACAGATACGCAGTATTTT. The chain carries TRBV7-9 and TRBJ2-3; tentative D call: TRBD1 (6 bases). CDR3 length: 16 amino acids. Germline V gives CDR1 SEHNR, CDR2 FQNEAQ (reference sequence). The ends were cut back, 6 bases at V and 3 bases at J, with 19 bases in the middle.

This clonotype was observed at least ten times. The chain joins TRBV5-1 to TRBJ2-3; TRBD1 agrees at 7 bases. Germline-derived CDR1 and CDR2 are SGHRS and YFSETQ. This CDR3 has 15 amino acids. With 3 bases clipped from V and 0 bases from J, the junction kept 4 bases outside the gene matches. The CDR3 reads CASSYGTVSTDTQYF. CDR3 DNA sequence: TGCGCCAGCAGCTACGGGACAGTAAGCACAGATACGCAGTATTTT.

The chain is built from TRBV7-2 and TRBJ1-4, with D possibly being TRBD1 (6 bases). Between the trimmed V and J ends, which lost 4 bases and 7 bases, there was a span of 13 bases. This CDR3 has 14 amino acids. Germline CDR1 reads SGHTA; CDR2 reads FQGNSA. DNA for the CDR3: TGTGCCAGCAGCTACGCAGGGGCCGGTGAAAAACTGTTTTTT. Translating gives CASSYAGAGEKLFF. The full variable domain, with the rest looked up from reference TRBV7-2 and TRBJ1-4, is GAGVSQSPSNKVTEKGKDVELRCDPISGHTALYWYRQSLGQGLEFLIYFQGNSAPDKSGLPSDRFSAERTGGSVSTLTIQRTQQEDSAVYLCASSYAGAGEKLFFGSGTQLSVL.

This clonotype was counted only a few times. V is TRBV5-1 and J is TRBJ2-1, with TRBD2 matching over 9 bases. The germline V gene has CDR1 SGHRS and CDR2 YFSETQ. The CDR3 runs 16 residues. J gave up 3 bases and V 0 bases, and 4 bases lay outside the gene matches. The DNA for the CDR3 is TGCGCCAGCAGCTTGGGCGGGGGGGTCCTCTACAATGAGCAGTTCTTC. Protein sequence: CASSLGGGVLYNEQFF.

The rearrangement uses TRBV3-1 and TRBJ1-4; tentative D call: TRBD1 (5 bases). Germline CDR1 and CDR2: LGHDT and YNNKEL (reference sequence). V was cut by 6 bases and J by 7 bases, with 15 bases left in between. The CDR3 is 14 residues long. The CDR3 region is CASRWGGRGEKLFF. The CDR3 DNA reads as TGTGCCAGCAGATGGGGGGGACGAGGTGAAAAACTGTTTTTT.

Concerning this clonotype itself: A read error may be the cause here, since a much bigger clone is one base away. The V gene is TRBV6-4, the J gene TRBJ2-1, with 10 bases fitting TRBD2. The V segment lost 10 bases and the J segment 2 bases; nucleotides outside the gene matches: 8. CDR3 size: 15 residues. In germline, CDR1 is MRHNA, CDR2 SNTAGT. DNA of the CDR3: TGTGCCAACAGCCCTACTAGCGGGGCCTACAATGAGCAGTTCTTC. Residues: CANSPTSGAYNEQFF.

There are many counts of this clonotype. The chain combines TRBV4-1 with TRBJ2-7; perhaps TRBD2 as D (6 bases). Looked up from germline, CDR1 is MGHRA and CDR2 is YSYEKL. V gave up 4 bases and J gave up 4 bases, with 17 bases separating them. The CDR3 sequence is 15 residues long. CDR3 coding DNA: TGCGCCAGCAGCCCCGCGGGGAATTCCCAATACGAGCAGTACTTC. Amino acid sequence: CASSPAGNSQYEQYF.

The CDR3 DNA reads as TGCGCCAGCAGCTTGGTCGGAAGGGCAGATACGCAGTATTTT. This sequence encodes CASSLVGRADTQYF. The V call is TRBV5-1, the J call TRBJ2-3, with D unresolved. The CDR3 consists of 14 residues. V was pared by 0 bases and J by 4 bases, with 9 bases between. CDR1 and CDR2 (germline): SGHRS, YFSETQ.

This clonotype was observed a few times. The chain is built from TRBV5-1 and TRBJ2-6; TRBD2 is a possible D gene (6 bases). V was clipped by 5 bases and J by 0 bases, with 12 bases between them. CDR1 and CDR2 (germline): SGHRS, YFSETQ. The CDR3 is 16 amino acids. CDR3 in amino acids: CASSLAPGSGANVLTF. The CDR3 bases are TGCGCCAGCAGTCTAGCGCCCGGCTCTGGGGCCAACGTCCTGACTTTC.